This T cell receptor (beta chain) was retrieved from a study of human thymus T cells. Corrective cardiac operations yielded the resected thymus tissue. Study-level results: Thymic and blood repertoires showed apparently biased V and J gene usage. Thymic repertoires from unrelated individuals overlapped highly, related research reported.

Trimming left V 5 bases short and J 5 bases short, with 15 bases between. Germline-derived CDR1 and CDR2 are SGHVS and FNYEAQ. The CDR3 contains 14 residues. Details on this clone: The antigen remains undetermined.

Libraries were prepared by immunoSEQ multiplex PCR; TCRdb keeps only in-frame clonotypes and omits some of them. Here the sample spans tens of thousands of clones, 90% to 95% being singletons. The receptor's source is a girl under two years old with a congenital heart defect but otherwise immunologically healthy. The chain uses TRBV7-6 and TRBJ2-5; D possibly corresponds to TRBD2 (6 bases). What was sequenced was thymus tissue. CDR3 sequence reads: CASSPGRGSETQYF. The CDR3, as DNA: TGTGCCAGCAGCCCCGGCCGGGGGAGCGAGACCCAGTACTTC.